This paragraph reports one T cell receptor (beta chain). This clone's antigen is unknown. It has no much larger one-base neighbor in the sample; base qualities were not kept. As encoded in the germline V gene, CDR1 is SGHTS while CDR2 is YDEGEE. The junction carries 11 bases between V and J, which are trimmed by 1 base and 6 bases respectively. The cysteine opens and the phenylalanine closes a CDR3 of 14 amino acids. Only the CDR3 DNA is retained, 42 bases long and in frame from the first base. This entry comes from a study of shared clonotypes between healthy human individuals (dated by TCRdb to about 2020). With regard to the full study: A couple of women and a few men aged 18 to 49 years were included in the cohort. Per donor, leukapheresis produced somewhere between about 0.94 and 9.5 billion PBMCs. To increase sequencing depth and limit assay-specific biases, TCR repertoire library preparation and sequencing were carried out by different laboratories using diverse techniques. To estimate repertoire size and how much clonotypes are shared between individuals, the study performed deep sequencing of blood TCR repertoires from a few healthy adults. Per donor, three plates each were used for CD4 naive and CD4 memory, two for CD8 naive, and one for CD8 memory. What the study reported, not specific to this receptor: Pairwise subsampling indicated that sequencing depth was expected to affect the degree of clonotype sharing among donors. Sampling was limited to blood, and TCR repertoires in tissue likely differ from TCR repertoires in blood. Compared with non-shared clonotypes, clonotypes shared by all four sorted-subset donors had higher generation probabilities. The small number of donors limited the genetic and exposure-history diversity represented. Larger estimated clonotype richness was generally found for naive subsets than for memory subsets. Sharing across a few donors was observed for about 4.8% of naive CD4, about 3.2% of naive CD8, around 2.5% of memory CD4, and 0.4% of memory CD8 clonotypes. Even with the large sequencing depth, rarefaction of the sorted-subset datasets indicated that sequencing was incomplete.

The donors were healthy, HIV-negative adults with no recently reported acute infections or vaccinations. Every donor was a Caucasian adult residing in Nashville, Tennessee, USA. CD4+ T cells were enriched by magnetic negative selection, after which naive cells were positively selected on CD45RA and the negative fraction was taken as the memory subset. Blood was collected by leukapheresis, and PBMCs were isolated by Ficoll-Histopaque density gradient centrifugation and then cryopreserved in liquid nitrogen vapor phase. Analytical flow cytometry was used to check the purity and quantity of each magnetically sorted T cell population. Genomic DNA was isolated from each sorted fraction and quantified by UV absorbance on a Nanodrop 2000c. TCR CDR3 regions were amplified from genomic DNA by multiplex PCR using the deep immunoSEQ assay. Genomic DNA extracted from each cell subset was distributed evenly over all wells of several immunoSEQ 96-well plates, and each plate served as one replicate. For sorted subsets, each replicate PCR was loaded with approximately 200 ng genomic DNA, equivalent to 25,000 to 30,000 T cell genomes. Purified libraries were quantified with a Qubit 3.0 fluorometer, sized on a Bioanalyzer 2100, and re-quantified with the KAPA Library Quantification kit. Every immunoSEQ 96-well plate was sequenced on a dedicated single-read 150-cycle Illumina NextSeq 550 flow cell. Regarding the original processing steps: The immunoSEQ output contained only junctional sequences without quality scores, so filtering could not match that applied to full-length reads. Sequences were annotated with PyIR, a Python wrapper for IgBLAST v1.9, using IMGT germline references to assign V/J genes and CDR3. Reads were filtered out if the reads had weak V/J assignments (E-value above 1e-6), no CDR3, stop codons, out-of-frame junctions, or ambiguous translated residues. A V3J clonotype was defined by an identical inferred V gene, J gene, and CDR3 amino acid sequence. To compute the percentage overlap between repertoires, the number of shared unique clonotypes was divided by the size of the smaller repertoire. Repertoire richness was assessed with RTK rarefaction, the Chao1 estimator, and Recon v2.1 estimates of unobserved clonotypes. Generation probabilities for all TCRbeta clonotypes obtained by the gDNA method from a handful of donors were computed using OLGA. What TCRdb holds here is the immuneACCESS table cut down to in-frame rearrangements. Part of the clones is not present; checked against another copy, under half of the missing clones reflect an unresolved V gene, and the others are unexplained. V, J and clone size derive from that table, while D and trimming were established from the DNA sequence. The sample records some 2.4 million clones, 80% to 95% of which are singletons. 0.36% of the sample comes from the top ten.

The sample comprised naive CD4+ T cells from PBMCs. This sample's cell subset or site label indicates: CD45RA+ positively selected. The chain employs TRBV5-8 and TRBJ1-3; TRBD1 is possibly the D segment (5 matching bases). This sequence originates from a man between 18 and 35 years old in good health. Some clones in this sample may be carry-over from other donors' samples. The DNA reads TGTGCCAGCAGCTTGTGGGGGGTGTCAAACACCATATATTTT. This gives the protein CASSLWGVSNTIYF. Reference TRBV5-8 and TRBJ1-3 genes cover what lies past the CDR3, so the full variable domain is EAGVTQSPTHLIKTRGQQATLRCSPISGHTSVYWYQQALGLGLQFLLWYDEGEERNRGNFPPRFSGRQFPNYSSELNVNALELEDSALYLCASSLWGVSNTIYFGEGSWLTVV.